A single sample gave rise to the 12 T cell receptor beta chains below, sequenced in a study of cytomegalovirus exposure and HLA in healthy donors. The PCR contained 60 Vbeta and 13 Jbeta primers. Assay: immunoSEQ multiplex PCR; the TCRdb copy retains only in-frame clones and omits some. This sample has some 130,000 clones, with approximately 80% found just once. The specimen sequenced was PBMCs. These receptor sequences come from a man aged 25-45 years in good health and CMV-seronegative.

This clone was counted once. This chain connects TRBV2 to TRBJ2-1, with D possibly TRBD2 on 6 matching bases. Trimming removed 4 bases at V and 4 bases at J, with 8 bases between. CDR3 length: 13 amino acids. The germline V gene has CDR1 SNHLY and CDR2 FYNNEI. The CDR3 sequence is CASSGLVYNEQFF. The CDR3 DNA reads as TGTGCCAGCAGTGGACTAGTATACAATGAGCAGTTCTTC. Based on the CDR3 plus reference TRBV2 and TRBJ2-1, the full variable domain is EPEVTQTPSHQVTQMGQEVILRCVPISNHLYFYWYRQILGQKVEFLVSFYNNEISEKSEIFDDQFSVERPDGSNFTLKIRSTKLEDSAMYFCASSGLVYNEQFFGPGTRLTVL.

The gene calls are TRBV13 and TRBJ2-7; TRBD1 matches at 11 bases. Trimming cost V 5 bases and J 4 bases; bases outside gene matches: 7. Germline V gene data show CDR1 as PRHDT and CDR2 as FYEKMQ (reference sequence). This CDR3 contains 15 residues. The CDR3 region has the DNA TGTGCCAGCAGCGCGGACAGGGGGCGTACGTACGAGCAGTACTTC. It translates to CASSADRGRTYEQYF.

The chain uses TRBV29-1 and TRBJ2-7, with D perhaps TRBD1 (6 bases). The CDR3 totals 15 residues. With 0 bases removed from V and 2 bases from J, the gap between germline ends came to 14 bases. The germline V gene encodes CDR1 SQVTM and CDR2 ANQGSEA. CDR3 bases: TGCAGCGTTGAAGAGAACGGGACACCTACCTACGAGCAGTACTTC. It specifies CSVEENGTPTYEQYF.

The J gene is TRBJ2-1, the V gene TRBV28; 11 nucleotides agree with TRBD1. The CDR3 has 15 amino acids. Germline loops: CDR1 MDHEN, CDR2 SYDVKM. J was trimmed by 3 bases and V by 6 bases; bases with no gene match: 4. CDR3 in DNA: TGTGCCAGCAGAACCGGGACAGGGGGCTACAATGAGCAGTTCTTC. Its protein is CASRTGTGGYNEQFF.

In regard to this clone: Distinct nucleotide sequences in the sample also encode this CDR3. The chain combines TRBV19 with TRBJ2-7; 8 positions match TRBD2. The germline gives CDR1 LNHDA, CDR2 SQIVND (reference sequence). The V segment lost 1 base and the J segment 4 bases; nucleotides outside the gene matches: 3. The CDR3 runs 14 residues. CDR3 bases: TGTGCCAGTAGTATAGCGGGAGGGCCTTACGAGCAGTACTTC. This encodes CASSIAGGPYEQYF.

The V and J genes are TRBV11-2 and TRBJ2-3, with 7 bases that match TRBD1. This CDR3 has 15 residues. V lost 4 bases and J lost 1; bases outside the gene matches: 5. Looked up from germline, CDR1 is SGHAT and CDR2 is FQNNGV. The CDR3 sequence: CASSSRGSGTDTQYF. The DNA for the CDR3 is TGTGCCAGCAGCTCCAGGGGGTCGGGCACAGATACGCAGTATTTT.

The DNA of the CDR3 is TGTGCCAGCAGCGACGATCCAGGGGGCAGGCAGGAGTACAATGAGCAGTTCTTC. Its protein is CASSDDPGGRQEYNEQFF. This sequence joins TRBV9 and TRBJ2-1, with TRBD1 matching 8 bases. Germline loops: CDR1 SGDLS, CDR2 YYNGEE. V was clipped by 3 bases and J by 4 bases; unmatched bases: 15. There are 18 residues in the CDR3.

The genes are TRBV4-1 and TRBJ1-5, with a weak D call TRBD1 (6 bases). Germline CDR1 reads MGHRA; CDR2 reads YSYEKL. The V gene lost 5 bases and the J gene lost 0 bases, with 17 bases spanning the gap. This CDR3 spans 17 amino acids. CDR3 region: CASSWTDLIYSNQPQHF. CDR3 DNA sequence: TGCGCCAGCAGCTGGACAGACCTGATCTATAGCAATCAGCCCCAGCATTTT.

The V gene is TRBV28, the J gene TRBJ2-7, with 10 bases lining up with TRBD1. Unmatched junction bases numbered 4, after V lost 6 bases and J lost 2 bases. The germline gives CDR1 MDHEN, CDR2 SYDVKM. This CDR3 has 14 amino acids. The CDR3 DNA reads TGTGCCAGCAGCGGGGGACAGGGGCCCTACGAGCAGTACTTC. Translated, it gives CASSGGQGPYEQYF.

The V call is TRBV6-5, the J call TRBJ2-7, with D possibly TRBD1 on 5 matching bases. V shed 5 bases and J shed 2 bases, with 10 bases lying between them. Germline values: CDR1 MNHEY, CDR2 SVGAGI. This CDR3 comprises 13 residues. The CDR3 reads CASSIDRTYEQYF. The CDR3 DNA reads TGTGCCAGCAGTATCGACAGAACCTACGAGCAGTACTTC.

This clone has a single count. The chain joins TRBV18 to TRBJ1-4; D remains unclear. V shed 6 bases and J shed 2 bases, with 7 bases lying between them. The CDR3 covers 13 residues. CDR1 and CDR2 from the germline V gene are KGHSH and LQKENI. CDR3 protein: CASSPRTNEKLFF. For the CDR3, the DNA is TGTGCCAGCTCCCCCCGGACTAATGAAAAACTGTTTTTT.

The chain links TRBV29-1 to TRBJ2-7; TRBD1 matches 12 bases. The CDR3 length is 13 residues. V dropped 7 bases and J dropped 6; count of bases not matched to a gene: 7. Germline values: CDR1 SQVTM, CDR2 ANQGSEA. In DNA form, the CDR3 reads TGCAGCGGCACCGGGACAGGGGGCCTCGAGCAGTACTTC. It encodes CSGTGTGGLEQYF.